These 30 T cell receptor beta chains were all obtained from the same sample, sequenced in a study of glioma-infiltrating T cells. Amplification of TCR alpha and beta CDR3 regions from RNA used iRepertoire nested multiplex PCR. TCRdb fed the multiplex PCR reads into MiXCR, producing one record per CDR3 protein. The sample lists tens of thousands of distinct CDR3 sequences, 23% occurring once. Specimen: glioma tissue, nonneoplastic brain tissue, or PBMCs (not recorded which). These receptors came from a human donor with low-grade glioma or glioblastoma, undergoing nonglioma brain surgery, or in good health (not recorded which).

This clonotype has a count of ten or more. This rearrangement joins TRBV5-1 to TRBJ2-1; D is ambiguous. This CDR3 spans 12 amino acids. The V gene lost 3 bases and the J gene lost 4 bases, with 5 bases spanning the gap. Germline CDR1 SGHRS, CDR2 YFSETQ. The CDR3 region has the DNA TGCGCCAGCAGCTCCCAATACAATGAGCAGTTCTTC. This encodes CASSSQYNEQFF. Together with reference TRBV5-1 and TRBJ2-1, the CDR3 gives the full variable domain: KAGVTQTPRYLIKTRGQQVTLSCSPISGHRSVSWYQQTPGQGLQFLFEYFSETQRNKGNFPGRFSGRQFSNSRSEMNVSTLELGDSALYLCASSSQYNEQFFGPGTRLTVL.

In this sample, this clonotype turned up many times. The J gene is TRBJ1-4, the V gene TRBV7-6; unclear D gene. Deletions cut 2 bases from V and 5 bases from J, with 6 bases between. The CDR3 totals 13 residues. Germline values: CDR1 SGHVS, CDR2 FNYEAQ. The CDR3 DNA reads TGTGCCAGCAGCTTAATACAAAATGAAAAACTGTTTTTT. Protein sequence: CASSLIQNEKLFF.

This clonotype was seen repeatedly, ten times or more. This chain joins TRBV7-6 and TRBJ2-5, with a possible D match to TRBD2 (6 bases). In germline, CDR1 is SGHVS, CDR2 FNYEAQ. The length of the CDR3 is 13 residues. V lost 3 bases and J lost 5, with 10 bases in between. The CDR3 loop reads CASSFTSLETQYF. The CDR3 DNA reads TGTGCCAGCAGCTTTACTAGCCTGGAGACCCAGTACTTC.

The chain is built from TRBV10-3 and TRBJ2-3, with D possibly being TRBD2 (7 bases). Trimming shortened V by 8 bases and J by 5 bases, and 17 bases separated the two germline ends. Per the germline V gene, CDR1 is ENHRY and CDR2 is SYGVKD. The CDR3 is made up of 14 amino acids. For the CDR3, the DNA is TGTGCCATCCGGGGTGGGGGGGCTATAGATACGCAGTATTTT. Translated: CAIRGGGAIDTQYF.

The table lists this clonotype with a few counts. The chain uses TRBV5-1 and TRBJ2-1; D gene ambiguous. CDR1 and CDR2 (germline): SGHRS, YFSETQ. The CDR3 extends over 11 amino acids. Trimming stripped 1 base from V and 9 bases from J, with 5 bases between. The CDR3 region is CASSLTGEQFF. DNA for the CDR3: TGCGCCAGCAGCTTGACGGGTGAGCAGTTCTTC.

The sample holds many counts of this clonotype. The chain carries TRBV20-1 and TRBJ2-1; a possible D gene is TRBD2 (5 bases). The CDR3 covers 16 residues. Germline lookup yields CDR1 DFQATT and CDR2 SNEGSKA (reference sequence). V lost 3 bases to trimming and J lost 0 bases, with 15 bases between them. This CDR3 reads CSARSSSTSSYNEQFF. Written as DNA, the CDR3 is TGCAGTGCTAGGTCAAGCTCCACTAGCTCCTACAATGAGCAGTTCTTC.

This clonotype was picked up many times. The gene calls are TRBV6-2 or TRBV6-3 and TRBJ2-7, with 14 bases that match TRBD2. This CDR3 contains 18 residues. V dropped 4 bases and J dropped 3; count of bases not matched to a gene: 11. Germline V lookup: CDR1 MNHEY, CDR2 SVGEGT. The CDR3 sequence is CASSFPTSGRARNYEQYF. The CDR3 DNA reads TGTGCCAGCAGTTTCCCGACTAGCGGGAGGGCCAGAAACTACGAGCAGTACTTC.

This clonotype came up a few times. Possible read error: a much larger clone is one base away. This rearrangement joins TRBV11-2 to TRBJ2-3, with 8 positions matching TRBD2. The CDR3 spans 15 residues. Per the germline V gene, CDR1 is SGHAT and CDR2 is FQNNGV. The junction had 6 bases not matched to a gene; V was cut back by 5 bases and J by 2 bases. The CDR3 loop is CASSRGGLPTDTQYF. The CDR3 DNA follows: TGTGCCAGCAGCCGCGGGGGGCTCCCCACAGATACGCAGTATTTT.

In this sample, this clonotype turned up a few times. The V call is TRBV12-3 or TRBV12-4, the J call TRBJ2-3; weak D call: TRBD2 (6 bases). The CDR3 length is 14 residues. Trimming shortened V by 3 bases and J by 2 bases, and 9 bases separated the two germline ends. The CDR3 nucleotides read TGTGCCAGCAGTTTGCGGGGCCTCACAGATACGCAGTATTTT. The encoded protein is CASSLRGLTDTQYF.

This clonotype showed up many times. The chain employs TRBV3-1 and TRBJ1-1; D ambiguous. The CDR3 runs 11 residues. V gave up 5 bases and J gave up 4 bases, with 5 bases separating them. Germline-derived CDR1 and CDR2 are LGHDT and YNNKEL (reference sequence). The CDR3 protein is CASSSPTEAFF. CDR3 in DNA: TGTGCCAGCAGCTCCCCCACTGAAGCTTTCTTT. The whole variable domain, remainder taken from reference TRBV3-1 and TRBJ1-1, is DTAVSQTPKYLVTQMGNDKSIKCEQNLGHDTMYWYKQDSKKFLKIMFSYNNKELIINETVPNRFSPKSPDKAHLNLHINSLELGDSAVYFCASSSPTEAFFGQGTRLTVV.

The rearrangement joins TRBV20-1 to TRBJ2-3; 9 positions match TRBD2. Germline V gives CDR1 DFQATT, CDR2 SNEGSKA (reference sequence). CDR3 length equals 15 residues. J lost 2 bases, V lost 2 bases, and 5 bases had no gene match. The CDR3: CSARHGTSSTDTQYF. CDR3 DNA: TGCAGTGCTAGACATGGGACTAGCTCCACAGATACGCAGTATTTT.

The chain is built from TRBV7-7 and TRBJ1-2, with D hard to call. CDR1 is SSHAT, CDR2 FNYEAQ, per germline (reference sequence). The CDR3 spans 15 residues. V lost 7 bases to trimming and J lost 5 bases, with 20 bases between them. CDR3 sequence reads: CASKDVGSPRYGYTF. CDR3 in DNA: TGTGCCAGCAAAGATGTAGGATCCCCGAGATATGGCTACACCTTC.

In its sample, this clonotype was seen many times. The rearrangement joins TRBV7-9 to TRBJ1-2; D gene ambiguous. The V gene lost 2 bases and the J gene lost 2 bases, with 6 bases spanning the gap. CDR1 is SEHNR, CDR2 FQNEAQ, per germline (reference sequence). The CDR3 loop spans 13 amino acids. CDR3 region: CASSLSHNYGYTF. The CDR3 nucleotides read TGTGCCAGCAGCTTATCCCACAACTATGGCTACACCTTC.

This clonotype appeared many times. CDR3 residues: CASSLGRVTDTQYF. Here the CDR3 DNA reads TGTGCCAGCAGTTTGGGTAGGGTCACAGATACGCAGTATTTT. The chain combines TRBV27 with TRBJ2-3; D gene uncertain. Between the trimmed V and J ends, which lost 3 bases and 2 bases, there was a span of 9 bases. CDR1 and CDR2 from the germline V gene are MNHEY and SMNVEV (reference sequence). This CDR3 has 14 amino acids.

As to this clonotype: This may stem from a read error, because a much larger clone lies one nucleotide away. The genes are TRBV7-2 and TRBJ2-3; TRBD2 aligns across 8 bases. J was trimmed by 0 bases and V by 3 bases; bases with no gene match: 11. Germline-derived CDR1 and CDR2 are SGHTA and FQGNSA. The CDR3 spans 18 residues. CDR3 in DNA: TGTGCCAGCAGCTTTGGAGCGGGGGCCCCCGTAAGCACAGATACGCAGTATTTT. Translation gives CASSFGAGAPVSTDTQYF.

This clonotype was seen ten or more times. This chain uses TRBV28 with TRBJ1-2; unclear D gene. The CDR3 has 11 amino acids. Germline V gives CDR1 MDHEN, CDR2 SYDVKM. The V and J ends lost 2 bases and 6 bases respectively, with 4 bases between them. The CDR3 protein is CASSLADGYTF. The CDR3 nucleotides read TGTGCCAGCAGTTTAGCCGATGGCTACACCTTC.

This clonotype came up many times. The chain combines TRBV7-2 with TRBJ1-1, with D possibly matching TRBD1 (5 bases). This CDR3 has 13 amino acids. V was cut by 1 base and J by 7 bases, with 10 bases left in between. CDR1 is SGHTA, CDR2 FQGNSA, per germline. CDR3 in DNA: TGTGCCAGCAGCTTAGACAGGCGAGGTGAAGCTTTCTTT. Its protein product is CASSLDRRGEAFF.

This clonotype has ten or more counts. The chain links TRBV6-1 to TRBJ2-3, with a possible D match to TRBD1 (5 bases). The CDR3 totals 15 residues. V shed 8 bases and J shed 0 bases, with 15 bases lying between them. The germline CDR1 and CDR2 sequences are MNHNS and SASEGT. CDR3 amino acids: CASALQDTSTDTQYF. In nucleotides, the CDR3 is TGTGCCAGCGCTTTGCAGGACACTAGCACAGATACGCAGTATTTT.

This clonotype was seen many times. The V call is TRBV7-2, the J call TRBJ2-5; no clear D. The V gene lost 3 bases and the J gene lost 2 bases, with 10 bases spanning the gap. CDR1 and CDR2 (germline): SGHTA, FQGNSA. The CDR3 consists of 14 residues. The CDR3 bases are TGTGCCAGCAGCTTTGGCGGCACGCAAGAGACCCAGTACTTC. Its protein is CASSFGGTQETQYF.

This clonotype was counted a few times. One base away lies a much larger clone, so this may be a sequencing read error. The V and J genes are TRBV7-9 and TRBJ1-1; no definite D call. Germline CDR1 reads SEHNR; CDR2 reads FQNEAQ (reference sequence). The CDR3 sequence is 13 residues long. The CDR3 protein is CVSSFTQNTEAFF. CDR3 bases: TGTGTCAGCAGCTTTACACAGAACACTGAAGCTTTCTTT.

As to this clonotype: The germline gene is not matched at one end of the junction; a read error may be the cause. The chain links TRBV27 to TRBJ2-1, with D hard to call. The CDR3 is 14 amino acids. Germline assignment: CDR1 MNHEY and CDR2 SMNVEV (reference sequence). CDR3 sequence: CASAPYIGSNEQFF. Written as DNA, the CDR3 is TGTGCCAGCGCCCCCTATATCGGGTCGAATGAGCAATTCTTC.

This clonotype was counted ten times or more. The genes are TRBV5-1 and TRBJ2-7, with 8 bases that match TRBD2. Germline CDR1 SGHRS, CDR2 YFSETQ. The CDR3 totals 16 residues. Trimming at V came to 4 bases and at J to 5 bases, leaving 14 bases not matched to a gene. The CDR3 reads CASSPSGLVSSNEQYF. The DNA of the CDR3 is TGCGCCAGCAGCCCTTCGGGACTAGTTTCTTCTAACGAGCAGTACTTC.

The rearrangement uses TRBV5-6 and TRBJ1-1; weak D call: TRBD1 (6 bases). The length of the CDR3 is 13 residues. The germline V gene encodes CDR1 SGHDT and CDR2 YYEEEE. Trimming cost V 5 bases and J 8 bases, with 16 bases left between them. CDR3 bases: TGTGCCAGCAGTTTTACTAACAGGGTCGAAGCTTTCTTT. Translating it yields CASSFTNRVEAFF. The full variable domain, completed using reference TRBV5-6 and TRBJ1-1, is DAGVTQSPTHLIKTRGQQVTLRCSPKSGHDTVSWYQQALGQGPQFIFQYYEEEERQRGNFPDRFSGHQFPNYSSELNVNALLLGDSALYLCASSFTNRVEAFFGQGTRLTVV.

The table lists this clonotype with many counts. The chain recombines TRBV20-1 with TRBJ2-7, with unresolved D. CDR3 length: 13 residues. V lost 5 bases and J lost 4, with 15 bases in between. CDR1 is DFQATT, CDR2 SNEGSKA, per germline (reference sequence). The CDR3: CSAPKAPRYEQYF. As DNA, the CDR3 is TGCAGTGCTCCCAAGGCCCCAAGATACGAGCAGTACTTC.

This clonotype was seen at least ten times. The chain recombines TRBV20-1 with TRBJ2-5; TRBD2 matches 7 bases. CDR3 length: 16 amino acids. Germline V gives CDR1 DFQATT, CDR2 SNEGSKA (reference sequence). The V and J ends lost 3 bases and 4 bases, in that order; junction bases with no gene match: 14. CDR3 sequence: CSASRNRGVLSETQYF. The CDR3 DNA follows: TGCAGTGCTAGCCGTAATCGGGGGGTCCTTTCAGAGACCCAGTACTTC.

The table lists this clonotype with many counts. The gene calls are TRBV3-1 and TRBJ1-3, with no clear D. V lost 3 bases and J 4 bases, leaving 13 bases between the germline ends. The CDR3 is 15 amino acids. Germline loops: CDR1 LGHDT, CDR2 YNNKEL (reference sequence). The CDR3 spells CASSHARGMGNTIYF. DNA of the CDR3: TGTGCCAGCAGCCACGCCCGGGGAATGGGAAACACCATATATTTT. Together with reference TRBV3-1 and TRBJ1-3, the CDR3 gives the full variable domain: DTAVSQTPKYLVTQMGNDKSIKCEQNLGHDTMYWYKQDSKKFLKIMFSYNNKELIINETVPNRFSPKSPDKAHLNLHINSLELGDSAVYFCASSHARGMGNTIYFGEGSWLTVV.

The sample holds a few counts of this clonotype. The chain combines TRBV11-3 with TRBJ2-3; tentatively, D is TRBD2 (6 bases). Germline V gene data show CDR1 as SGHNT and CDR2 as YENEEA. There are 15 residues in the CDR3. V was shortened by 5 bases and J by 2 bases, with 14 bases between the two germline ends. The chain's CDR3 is CASSRDSAYTDTQYF. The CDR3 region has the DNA TGTGCCAGCAGCCGGGACTCTGCATACACAGATACGCAGTATTTT.

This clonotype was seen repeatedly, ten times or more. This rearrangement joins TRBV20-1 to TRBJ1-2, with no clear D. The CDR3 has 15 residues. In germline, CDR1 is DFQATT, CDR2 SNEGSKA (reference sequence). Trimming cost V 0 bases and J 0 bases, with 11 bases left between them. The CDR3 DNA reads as TGCAGTGCTAGAGATCAAGATCGACCTAACTATGGCTACACCTTC. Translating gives CSARDQDRPNYGYTF.

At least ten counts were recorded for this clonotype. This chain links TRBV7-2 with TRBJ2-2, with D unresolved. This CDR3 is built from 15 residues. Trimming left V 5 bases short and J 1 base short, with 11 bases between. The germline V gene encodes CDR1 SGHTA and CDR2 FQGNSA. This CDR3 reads CASSQDRLNTGELFF. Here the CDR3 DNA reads TGTGCCAGCAGCCAAGATCGGCTGAACACCGGGGAGCTGTTTTTT.

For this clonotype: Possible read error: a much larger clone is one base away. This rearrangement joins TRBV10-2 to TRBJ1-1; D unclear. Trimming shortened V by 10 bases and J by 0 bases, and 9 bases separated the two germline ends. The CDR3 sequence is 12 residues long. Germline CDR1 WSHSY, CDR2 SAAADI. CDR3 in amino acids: CAIKDLNTEAFF. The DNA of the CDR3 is TGCGCCATCAAGGATCTGAACACTGAAGCTTTCTTT.